These 19 T cell receptor beta chains were sequenced from one sample in a study of human T cells and chemical hapten exposure. Sequencing started from total RNA isolated from unfractionated whole blood. Each CDR3 protein gets one entry after TCRdb re-called the 5' RACE reads with MiXCR. The sample includes roughly 82,000 distinct CDR3 sequences, approximately 16% of them seen just once. These receptors were obtained from a female donor in good health.

This clonotype was picked up a small number of times. The chain employs TRBV7-2 and TRBJ2-3; perhaps TRBD2 as D (5 bases). This CDR3 has 16 amino acids. CDR1 and CDR2 from the germline V gene are SGHTA and FQGNSA. Trimming took 1 base from V and 8 from J, leaving 19 bases between them. Here the CDR3 DNA reads TGTGCCAGCAGCTTAGAAGGTGCTAGCTCCGCCGCTACGCAGTATTTT. Its translation: CASSLEGASSAATQYF.

This clonotype appeared a few times. The V gene is TRBV7-2, the J gene TRBJ2-7; D is uncertain. The CDR3 loop spans 13 amino acids. Germline-derived CDR1 and CDR2 are SGHTA and FQGNSA. V was pared by 2 bases and J by 2 bases, with 7 bases between. In DNA form, the CDR3 reads TGTGCCAGCAGCTTACCACCTACCTACGAGCAGTACTTC. This translates into CASSLPPTYEQYF.

In this sample, this clonotype turned up many times. This sequence joins TRBV2 and TRBJ2-4; 7 bases are a match to TRBD1. V gave up 8 bases and J gave up 6 bases; unmatched junction bases: 4. The CDR3 has 12 residues. Germline V gene sequence: CDR1 SNHLY, CDR2 FYNNEI. CDR3 nucleotide sequence: TGTGCCAGCGGATGGACAGGAAACATTCAGTACTTC. It yields the protein CASGWTGNIQYF.

This clonotype was observed a handful of times. The chain uses TRBV5-1 and TRBJ2-7, with D hard to call. The CDR3 runs 14 residues. Germline values: CDR1 SGHRS, CDR2 YFSETQ. Between the trimmed V and J ends, which lost 0 bases and 2 bases, there was a span of 9 bases. CDR3 DNA: TGCGCCAGCAGCTTGGAAGGCCTTACCTACGAGCAGTACTTC. This encodes CASSLEGLTYEQYF.

This clonotype was observed many times. The chain combines TRBV5-1 with TRBJ2-3; 7 bases map to TRBD2. Germline V gives CDR1 SGHRS, CDR2 YFSETQ. J lost 2 bases, V lost 0 bases, and 6 bases had no gene match. The length of the CDR3 is 16 residues. The CDR3 loop is CASSLVAGDSTDTQYF. Here the CDR3 DNA reads TGCGCCAGCAGCTTGGTGGCGGGAGACTCCACAGATACGCAGTATTTT.

The sample holds a few counts of this clonotype. This chain links TRBV5-1 with TRBJ2-1, with 7 positions matching TRBD1. The CDR3 has 14 residues. After removal of 6 bases from V and 5 bases from J, the junction contained 8 bases not matched to a gene. Germline V gene lookup returns CDR1 SGHRS and CDR2 YFSETQ. The CDR3, as DNA: TGCGCCAGCAAGTGGACAGGAGATCACAATGAGCAGTTCTTC. This codes for CASKWTGDHNEQFF.

The chain combines TRBV11-2 with TRBJ2-4; D could derive from TRBD1 or TRBD2 (5 bases each). The CDR3 sequence is 13 residues long. Germline V gene sequence: CDR1 SGHAT, CDR2 FQNNGV. Trimming shortened V by 3 bases and J by 8 bases, and 11 bases separated the two germline ends. CDR3 protein: CASSFYGGDIQYF. CDR3 coding DNA: TGTGCCAGCAGCTTTTATGGGGGTGACATTCAGTACTTC.

The chain recombines TRBV6-6 with TRBJ2-7; the match to TRBD2 covers 7 bases. This CDR3 spans 15 amino acids. Germline V CDR1 and CDR2: MNHNY, SVGAGI (reference sequence). The J segment lost 2 bases and the V segment lost 7 bases, leaving 11 bases of the junction unmatched. CDR3 sequence: CASTGKGTNAYEQYF. CDR3 DNA sequence: TGTGCCAGCACCGGAAAGGGGACTAATGCCTACGAGCAGTACTTC.

This clonotype was detected a few times. The J gene is TRBJ1-1, the V gene TRBV4-1, with 7 bases that match TRBD1. Per the germline V gene, CDR1 is MGHRA and CDR2 is YSYEKL. There are 17 residues in the CDR3. J gave up 3 bases and V 0 bases, and 10 bases lay outside the gene matches. CDR3 bases: TGCGCCAGCAGCCAAGATTCGACAGGGATTCTTGACACTGAAGCTTTCTTT. It codes for CASSQDSTGILDTEAFF.

J is TRBJ2-3 and V is TRBV30; D unclear. CDR3 length: 11 residues. CDR1 GTSNPN and CDR2 SVGIG come from the germline V gene (reference sequence). V lost 1 base to trimming and J lost 7 bases, with 6 bases between them. CDR3 residues: CAWSGSNTQYF. The CDR3, as DNA: TGTGCCTGGAGTGGGTCAAATACGCAGTATTTT.

This chain connects TRBV6-6 to TRBJ1-5; weak D call: TRBD1 (5 bases). V was trimmed by 2 bases and J by 7 bases, leaving 15 bases between them. CDR3 length equals 15 residues. Germline lookup yields CDR1 MNHNY and CDR2 SVGAGI (reference sequence). The CDR3 protein is CASSYIGTVRQPQHF. The DNA for the CDR3 is TGTGCCAGCAGTTACATAGGGACGGTACGGCAGCCCCAGCATTTT.

The V and J genes are TRBV5-4 and TRBJ2-3; D not certain. V lost 5 bases and J lost 6, with 10 bases in between. Germline V gives CDR1 SGHNT, CDR2 YYREEE (reference sequence). CDR3 length: 12 residues. The CDR3 here is CASSPRSDTQYF. The CDR3 coding sequence is TGTGCCAGCAGTCCCAGGAGTGATACGCAGTATTTT. Based on the CDR3 plus reference TRBV5-4 and TRBJ2-3, the full variable domain is ETGVTQSPTHLIKTRGQQVTLRCSSQSGHNTVSWYQQALGQGPQFIFQYYREEENGRGNFPPRFSGLQFPNYSSELNVNALELDDSALYLCASSPRSDTQYFGPGTRLTVL.

This clonotype was seen a handful of times. For the CDR3, the DNA is TGTGCCAGCAGCTTGTCTGGTTTGAACTATGGCTACACCTTC. This codes for CASSLSGLNYGYTF. The chain employs TRBV5-4 and TRBJ1-2; D remains unclear. Germline V gene lookup returns CDR1 SGHNT and CDR2 YYREEE (reference sequence). Trimming stripped 1 base from V and 2 bases from J, with 9 bases between. This CDR3 comprises 14 residues.

This clonotype came up many times. The chain is built from TRBV29-1 and TRBJ2-5; 7 bases are a match to TRBD1. The CDR3 covers 14 residues. V trimming: 1 base; J trimming: 6 bases; junction bases outside the gene matches: 8. Germline V lookup: CDR1 SQVTM, CDR2 ANQGSEA. This chain's CDR3 is CSVEAKDRRKTQYF. In nucleotides, the CDR3 is TGCAGCGTTGAAGCTAAGGACAGGCGGAAGACCCAGTACTTC.

This clonotype has only a few counts. The genes are TRBV6-6 and TRBJ1-1; 8 bases fit TRBD1. This CDR3 contains 13 residues. The germline V gene encodes CDR1 MNHNY and CDR2 SVGAGI (reference sequence). After removal of 6 bases from V and 5 bases from J, the junction contained 5 bases not matched to a gene. The CDR3 is CASRHRGETEAFF. CDR3 DNA: TGTGCCAGCAGACACAGGGGGGAGACTGAAGCTTTCTTT.

This clonotype was seen ten or more times. V gene TRBV7-9 combines with J gene TRBJ2-6; no reliable D call. Trimming took 6 bases from V and 1 from J, leaving 7 bases between them. The CDR3 has 14 amino acids. CDR1 and CDR2 from the germline V gene are SEHNR and FQNEAQ (reference sequence). The CDR3 spells CASSWPSGANVLTF. DNA for the CDR3: TGTGCCAGCAGTTGGCCTTCTGGGGCCAACGTCCTGACTTTC.

This clonotype came up a few times. The J gene is TRBJ1-2, the V gene TRBV12-3 or TRBV12-4; 7 nucleotides agree with TRBD1. The V gene end was trimmed by 7 bases and the J gene end by 6 bases; junction bases not matched to a gene: 17. This CDR3 contains 16 residues. The CDR3 loop reads CASTVAGQAKTDGYTF. CDR3 in DNA: TGTGCCAGCACAGTCGCTGGACAGGCAAAAACCGATGGCTACACCTTC.

This clonotype has just a few counts. This chain links TRBV21-1 with TRBJ1-1; the table's D call TRBD1 went unverified against the DNA. TRBV21-1 has pseudogene status. This CDR3 is 14 amino acids long. CDR3 DNA: TGTGCCAGCAGCAAAGACAGGGGGCACACTGAAGCTTTCTTT. This translates into CASSKDRGHTEAFF.

The chain has TRBV7-9 and TRBJ1-5; D not resolved. The V and J ends lost 5 bases and 4 bases respectively, with 6 bases between them. The CDR3 loop spans 12 amino acids. CDR1 SEHNR and CDR2 FQNEAQ come from the germline V gene (reference sequence). The CDR3 loop reads CASSRQNQPQHF. The CDR3 DNA follows: TGTGCCAGCAGCCGACAAAATCAGCCCCAGCATTTT.